Listed below are T cell receptor beta chains from one sample, sequenced in a study of blood T cell repertoires in COVID-19. The data were produced by immunoSEQ multiplex PCR, yet TCRdb's version contains in-frame clones alone and is incomplete. The profile shows 150,000 to 200,000 clones, roughly 82% of them singletons. Sequenced material: peripheral blood. The receptors shown here come from a woman between 65 and 79 years old with acute or convalescent COVID-19. The CDR3 runs from the conserved cysteine through the conserved F or W. Fields, in order: clone size, V gene, J gene, D gene, CDR3 protein, CDR3 DNA. D genes are given only for firm matches. The size of a clone is reported for some rows only, either as once, few or many, or as a class for expanded clones.

-	TRBV6-5	TRBJ1-6	-	CASSPGRGNSPLHF	TGTGCCAGCAGTCCAGGACGAGGGAATTCACCCCTCCACTTT
-	TRBV10-3	TRBJ2-3	TRBD2	CAISESASGSTDTQYF	TGTGCCATCAGTGAGTCGGCTAGCGGGAGTACAGATACGCAGTATTTT
-	TRBV5-1	TRBJ2-1	TRBD2	CASSLIRFGTSGDYNEQFF	TGCGCCAGCAGCTTGATCAGGTTCGGGACTAGCGGGGATTACAATGAGCAGTTCTTC
-	TRBV6-4	TRBJ1-4	-	CASSEFRMGGDEKLFF	TGTGCCAGCAGTGAATTCCGCATGGGAGGTGATGAAAAACTGTTTTTT
-	TRBV29-1	TRBJ2-3	-	CSVQVPGITDTQYF	TGCAGCGTCCAAGTTCCGGGGATCACAGATACGCAGTATTTT
-	TRBV7-6	TRBJ2-7	TRBD1	CASSLGVGTGTYEQYF	TGTGCCAGCAGCTTAGGCGTTGGGACAGGAACCTACGAGCAGTACTTC
-	TRBV29-1	TRBJ1-4	-	CSVTPDSNEKLFF	TGCAGCGTTACCCCGGACTCTAATGAAAAACTGTTTTTT
-	TRBV4-1	TRBJ1-1	-	CASSQVGRPEAFF	TGCGCCAGCAGCCAAGTGGGGAGACCTGAAGCTTTCTTT
-	TRBV7-9	TRBJ1-6	-	CASSPSWGRGSPLHF	TGTGCCAGCAGCCCCAGTTGGGGAAGGGGGTCACCCCTCCACTTT
-	TRBV3-1/TRBV3-2	TRBJ2-5	TRBD2	CASSQGELAGGDQYF	TGTGCCAGCAGCCAAGGGGAACTAGCGGGGGGGGACCAGTACTTC
-	TRBV19	TRBJ1-1	-	CASSIGGFGHTEAFF	TGTGCCAGTAGTATAGGAGGATTCGGCCACACTGAAGCTTTCTTT
once	TRBV25-1	TRBJ1-1	-	CASSRSEPATEAFF	TGTGCCAGCAGTCGGTCGGAGCCGGCCACTGAAGCTTTCTTT
-	TRBV2	TRBJ2-7	TRBD2	CASMAQLAGTYEQYF	TGTGCCAGCATGGCCCAACTAGCGGGCACCTACGAGCAGTACTTC
few	TRBV7-2	TRBJ1-1	-	CASSFQGTNTEAFF	TGTGCCAGCAGCTTCCAGGGGACGAACACTGAAGCTTTCTTT
-	TRBV21-1	TRBJ2-1	-	CASSNEEGDSYNEQFF	TGTGCCAGCAGCAATGAAGAGGGGGACTCCTACAATGAGCAGTTCTTC
-	TRBV30	TRBJ2-3	TRBD2	CAWEPGGGADTQYF	TGTGCCTGGGAACCGGGGGGAGGTGCAGATACGCAGTATTTT
-	TRBV7-2	TRBJ2-7	TRBD2	CASSLAGGNSYEQYF	TGTGCCAGCAGCCTAGCGGGGGGGAACTCCTACGAGCAGTACTTC
-	TRBV11-2	TRBJ2-7	-	CASSWEYNGYEQYF	TGTGCCAGCAGCTGGGAGTATAATGGTTACGAGCAGTACTTC
once	TRBV18	TRBJ2-2	-	CASSPTGTNTGELFF	TGTGCCAGCTCACCAACAGGGACGAACACCGGGGAGCTGTTTTTT
-	TRBV24-1	TRBJ2-1	-	CAIPSLSEQFF	TGTGCCATCCCGAGCCTTAGTGAGCAGTTCTTC
-	TRBV11-2	TRBJ1-3	-	CASSPRTVISGNTIYF	TGTGCCAGCAGCCCGAGGACAGTCATCTCTGGAAACACCATATATTTT
-	TRBV28	TRBJ2-7	-	CASSLGGAGNEQYF	TGTGCCAGCAGTTTAGGGGGGGCCGGGAACGAGCAGTACTTC
few	TRBV9	TRBJ1-6	TRBD1	CASSVEDRGNSPLHF	TGTGCCAGCAGCGTAGAGGACAGGGGTAATTCACCCCTCCACTTT
few	TRBV2	TRBJ1-6	-	CASSEVGRRSPLHF	TGTGCCAGCAGTGAAGTGGGCAGGCGTTCACCCCTCCACTTT
-	TRBV3-1/TRBV3-2	TRBJ1-3	-	CASSWSENTIYF	TGTGCCAGTTCTTGGTCCGAGAACACCATATATTTT
few	TRBV4-2	TRBJ2-1	-	CASSQAYQDNEQFF	TGTGCCAGCAGCCAAGCTTATCAGGACAATGAGCAGTTCTTC
-	TRBV2	TRBJ2-3	TRBD1	CARDRTGSSTDTQYF	TGTGCCAGAGATCGGACAGGATCCAGCACAGATACGCAGTATTTT
-	TRBV5-4	TRBJ2-3	-	CASSSQGGGGTSWDTQYF	TGTGCCAGCAGCTCCCAGGGGGGCGGGGGGACTTCATGGGATACGCAGTATTTT
-	TRBV15	TRBJ2-5	-	CATSGRTSLGETQYF	TGTGCCACCAGCGGGCGCACAAGCCTCGGAGAGACCCAGTACTTC
-	TRBV30	TRBJ1-2	TRBD1	CAFYPDRGGGYTF	TGTGCCTTTTACCCCGACAGGGGGGGTGGCTACACCTTC
-	TRBV7-2	TRBJ1-1	-	CASSTRWGGQVGMNTEAFF	TGTGCCAGCAGCACCCGTTGGGGGGGACAAGTCGGCATGAACACTGAAGCTTTCTTT
-	TRBV4-1	TRBJ1-1	-	CASSQPPPGKTEAFF	TGCGCCAGCAGCCAACCTCCCCCAGGAAAGACTGAAGCTTTCTTT
-	TRBV5-1	TRBJ2-5	TRBD1	CASSLGDGTGKETQYF	TGCGCCAGCAGCTTGGGGGATGGGACAGGGAAAGAGACCCAGTACTTC
-	TRBV6-2/TRBV6-3	TRBJ1-2	-	CASSYPQAYGYTF	TGTGCCAGCAGTTACCCGCAAGCCTATGGCTACACCTTC
once	TRBV6-5	TRBJ2-1	-	CASSYATGSNEQFF	TGTGCCAGCAGTTACGCGACAGGAAGCAATGAGCAGTTCTTC
-	TRBV2	TRBJ2-7	-	CASRRVASYEQYF	TGTGCCAGCAGGAGAGTCGCCTCCTACGAGCAGTACTTC
-	TRBV18	TRBJ1-1	-	CASSRETGREAFF	TGTGCCAGCTCACGGGAGACAGGACGGGAAGCTTTCTTT
once	TRBV28	TRBJ1-5	TRBD1	CASSTGQGSQPQHF	TGTGCCAGCAGCACGGGACAGGGGAGTCAGCCCCAGCATTTT
once	TRBV4-3	TRBJ2-4	-	CASSQDPLGTLGIQYF	TGCGCCAGCAGCCAAGATCCCCTAGGAACTTTGGGCATTCAGTACTTC
-	TRBV5-1	TRBJ2-5	-	CASSLPSQETQYF	TGCGCCAGCAGCTTGCCTAGCCAAGAGACCCAGTACTTC
once	TRBV11-2	TRBJ2-7	-	CASSSRGPRDYEQYF	TGTGCCAGCAGCTCTAGGGGCCCTAGGGATTACGAGCAGTACTTC
-	TRBV9	TRBJ2-3	-	CASSASNTGGTDTQYF	TGTGCCAGCAGCGCCAGCAATACGGGGGGCACAGATACGCAGTATTTT
-	TRBV30	TRBJ1-2	-	CAGPGLYGYTF	TGTGCCGGACCGGGACTTTATGGCTACACCTTC
-	TRBV11-2	TRBJ2-7	-	CASSRERIYEQYF	TGTGCCAGCAGCCGAGAGCGGATTTACGAGCAGTACTTC
-	TRBV5-1	TRBJ2-3	TRBD1	CASSLGQGGTDTQYF	TGCGCCAGCAGCTTGGGACAGGGGGGGACAGATACGCAGTATTTT
-	TRBV7-4	TRBJ2-3	TRBD2	CASSLSEREPRETQYF	TGTGCCAGCAGCTTAAGTGAGCGGGAGCCCCGGGAAACGCAGTATTTT
-	TRBV7-9	TRBJ2-5	-	CASSRGRGRGLTETQYF	TGTGCCAGCAGCCGGGGGAGGGGCCGGGGGCTAACGGAGACCCAGTACTTC
once	TRBV25-1	TRBJ2-5	TRBD1	CASSAPGTGHQETQYF	TGTGCCAGCAGTGCTCCCGGGACAGGACACCAAGAGACCCAGTACTTC
-	TRBV2	TRBJ2-3	-	CASMEQGVPADTQYF	TGTGCCAGCATGGAACAGGGTGTGCCGGCAGATACGCAGTATTTT
-	TRBV28	TRBJ2-7	-	CASSGSRADGFYYEQYF	TGTGCCAGCAGTGGCAGCAGGGCCGACGGGTTTTACTACGAGCAGTACTTC
few	TRBV28	TRBJ1-5	TRBD1	CASSTLAQGVQPQHF	TGTGCCAGCAGTACCTTAGCACAGGGGGTGCAGCCCCAGCATTTT
-	TRBV27	TRBJ2-7	TRBD1	CASSIFPGQAYEQYF	TGTGCCAGCAGTATATTTCCGGGACAGGCCTACGAGCAGTACTTC
-	TRBV5-8	TRBJ1-1	-	CASSLQSGGAFF	TGTGCCAGCAGCTTGCAGTCAGGTGGAGCTTTCTTT
-	TRBV12-3/TRBV12-4	TRBJ1-5	TRBD1	CASSSTGNQPQHF	TGTGCCAGCAGTTCGACAGGGAATCAGCCCCAGCATTTT
once	TRBV7-8	TRBJ2-5	TRBD2	CASSLDRWVAGGQETQYF	TGTGCCAGCAGCTTAGATCGATGGGTAGCGGGGGGGCAAGAGACCCAGTACTTC
-	TRBV7-2	TRBJ2-3	-	CASSFSYAGRGGDTQYF	TGTGCCAGCAGCTTCTCATATGCGGGCCGTGGCGGGGATACGCAGTATTTT
-	TRBV19	TRBJ2-7	-	CASSLFTDTGYEQYF	TGTGCCAGTAGTTTATTCACCGACACAGGCTACGAGCAGTACTTC
-	TRBV6-5	TRBJ1-5	-	CASSPGRDQPQHF	TGTGCCAGCAGTCCCGGTCGAGATCAGCCCCAGCATTTT
few	TRBV7-2	TRBJ1-1	-	CASSLARITEAFF	TGTGCCAGCAGCTTAGCGCGTATCACTGAAGCTTTCTTT